This T cell receptor (beta chain) was retrieved from a study of blood T cell repertoires in COVID-19. Germline CDR1 SGHTA, CDR2 FQGTGA. V was cut by 0 bases and J by 3 bases, with 15 bases left in between. The CDR3 length is 17 residues. Generated by immunoSEQ multiplex PCR, the TCRdb table keeps only in-frame clones and is missing some. The sample records some 180,000 clones, 80% being singletons. V is TRBV7-3 and J is TRBJ2-1, with a possible D match to TRBD2 (6 bases). This receptor was obtained from a man aged 60 to 69 who had been exposed to COVID-19. The sample consisted of PBMCs or T cells enriched from blood (not recorded which). The CDR3 DNA is TGTGCCAGCAGCTTAACGTCGGGGGTTAGGGGCTACAATGAGCAGTTCTTC. This translates into CASSLTSGVRGYNEQFF.